This T cell receptor beta chain was documented in a study of blood T cell repertoires in COVID-19. Study at large: Samples taken during acute and convalescent COVID-19 were collected in the United States, Italy and Spain. T cells, B-cell-depleted T cells, or PBMCs provided the cDNA or gDNA that served as material.

The V and J ends lost 4 bases and 3 bases respectively, with 12 bases between them. Germline CDR1 is SQVTM and CDR2 is ANQGSEA. The CDR3 has 14 residues. Clones were sequenced by immunoSEQ multiplex PCR, and TCRdb holds only the in-frame ones, with some missing. Found here are 330,000 or so clones, 92% of them singletons; the top ten hold 18%. Allocation to cohorts depended on clinical history reported by the participants. Two negative PCRs, clearance, or symptom resolution had been documented for recovered Cohort 3 donors. The sequencing sample was made of PBMCs or T cells enriched from blood (not recorded which). The genes are TRBV29-1 and TRBJ2-2, with TRBD2 as a possible D gene (5 bases). The sequence came from a woman in her 30s who had recovered from COVID-19. This CDR3 reads CSVAGRGHTGELFF. CDR3 sequence (DNA): TGCAGCGTTGCAGGCCGCGGGCACACCGGGGAGCTGTTTTTT.